These T cell receptor beta chains were read from a single sample in a study of shared clonotypes between healthy human individuals. The method was immunoSEQ multiplex PCR; TCRdb's version includes in-frame clones alone and lacks a portion of them. The sample gives millions of clones, approximately 90% of which show up once; about 0.13% is in the top ten. Sequencing was performed on naive CD4+ T cells sorted from blood. These receptors were collected from a man in his late teens or twenties in good health. CDR3s include the opening cysteine and the closing phenylalanine or tryptophan. Fields, in order: V gene, J gene, clone size, D gene, CDR3 length, CDR3 DNA, CDR3 protein. D genes are given only for firm matches. Size is omitted from some rows. Given values are once, few, many or a class for expanded clones.

TRBV30	TRBJ1-6	few	.	13	TGTGCCTGGAGGTTGGGTGACTATTCACCCCTCCACTTT	CAWRLGDYSPLHF
TRBV6-6	TRBJ1-1	.	TRBD1	12	TGTGCCAGCAGTCAGGACAGGGTGGAAGCTTTCTTT	CASSQDRVEAFF
TRBV10-1	TRBJ1-4	.	.	15	TGCGCCAGCAGTGCGGCAGGGGAAACTAATGAAAAACTGTTTTTT	CASSAAGETNEKLFF
TRBV5-1	TRBJ1-1	once	TRBD1	14	TGCGCCAGCAGCTTGGCCCGGACAGGGCCCGAAGCTTTCTTT	CASSLARTGPEAFF
TRBV7-2	TRBJ1-5	.	TRBD1	16	TGTGCCAGCAGCTTAAGGGGGACAGCTCCCTATCAGCCCCAGCATTTT	CASSLRGTAPYQPQHF
TRBV9	TRBJ1-6	.	TRBD1	15	TGTGCCAGCAGCGTAGGGGACAGGGTTAATTCACCCCTCCACTTT	CASSVGDRVNSPLHF
TRBV27	TRBJ2-5	.	TRBD2	18	TGTGCCAGCAGTTTATGGGGACTAGCGCCAGAGAATCAAGAGACCCAGTACTTC	CASSLWGLAPENQETQYF
TRBV6-5	TRBJ2-5	once	.	14	TGTGCCAGCAGTTACATGGGGCAGGGAGAGACCCAGTACTTC	CASSYMGQGETQYF
TRBV7-2	TRBJ2-7	.	TRBD2	19	TGTGCCAGCAGCTTAGCGCATGGGACTAGCGGGACTAGGGCCTACGAGCAGTACTTC	CASSLAHGTSGTRAYEQYF
TRBV28	TRBJ1-4	.	.	14	TGTGCCAGCAGTATGGACGGGCTAAATGAAAAACTGTTTTTT	CASSMDGLNEKLFF
TRBV11-2	TRBJ1-1	.	.	18	TGTGCCAGCAGCCAGGTGGGGTCTTGGTCAGGCCTGAACACTGAAGCTTTCTTT	CASSQVGSWSGLNTEAFF
TRBV5-6	TRBJ2-7	.	.	15	TGTGCCAGCAGCTTTGGAGCAGGAGGGATCTACGAGCAGTACTTC	CASSFGAGGIYEQYF
TRBV10-1	TRBJ1-5	.	.	17	TGCGCCAGCAGTGAGTCGACGAAGGAGGGGAAGACTCAGCCCCAGCATTTT	CASSESTKEGKTQPQHF
TRBV5-1	TRBJ1-1	.	.	16	TGCGCCAGCAGCCGCATGGGGGGAGGATCCAACACTGAAGCTTTCTTT	CASSRMGGGSNTEAFF
TRBV7-8	TRBJ2-7	.	TRBD1	14	TGTGCCAGCAGCTTAGGACAGGGGGCTTACGAGCAGTACTTC	CASSLGQGAYEQYF
TRBV6-1	TRBJ1-1	.	TRBD1	15	TGTGCCGCCCGTTTACATAAGGGGGCGAGGACTGAAGCTTTCTTT	CAARLHKGARTEAFF
TRBV28	TRBJ1-2	.	.	14	TGTGCCAGCAGGTCCGGGACGGTGGCCTATGGCTACACCTTC	CASRSGTVAYGYTF
TRBV4-3	TRBJ2-3	.	TRBD2	18	TGCGCCAGCAGCCAAGATGGAGAGCGGGAGGGAAGTATTAGTACGCAGTATTTT	CASSQDGEREGSISTQYF
TRBV5-1	TRBJ1-2	.	.	13	TGCGCCAGCAGGGCAGGGCAGAACTATGGCTACACCTTC	CASRAGQNYGYTF
TRBV10-3	TRBJ2-3	.	TRBD1	14	TGTGCCACCAGCTGGACAGGGGGGGCAGATACGCAGTATTTT	CATSWTGGADTQYF
TRBV4-1	TRBJ2-3	once	.	16	TGCGCCAGCAGCCAAGATAGGAGTAGCGGCACAGATACGCAGTATTTT	CASSQDRSSGTDTQYF
TRBV5-1	TRBJ2-7	.	.	13	TGCGCCAGCAGCCACGACCGTTCCTACGAGCAGTACTTC	CASSHDRSYEQYF
TRBV4-1	TRBJ2-1	.	.	12	TGCGCCAGCAGCCAAAGCGGGAATGAGCAGTTCTTC	CASSQSGNEQFF
TRBV11-1	TRBJ2-7	.	.	16	TGTGCCAGCAGCTTAGTTGCCGTACAGGGCTCCTACGAGCAGTACTTC	CASSLVAVQGSYEQYF
TRBV5-1	TRBJ2-7	.	.	14	TGCGCCAGCAGCTTGGGCGGCCGAATCTACGAGCAGTACTTC	CASSLGGRIYEQYF
TRBV5-6	TRBJ2-1	.	TRBD1	14	TGTGCCAGCAGCTCTGGGACAGTGTACAATGAGCAGTTCTTC	CASSSGTVYNEQFF
TRBV18	TRBJ1-5	.	.	14	TGTGCCAGCTCCTCGGCACAAGGGATGCAGCCCCAGCATTTT	CASSSAQGMQPQHF
TRBV4-2	TRBJ2-5	.	TRBD2	15	TGTGCCAGCAGCCTGACTAGCTTTTCACAAGAGACCCAGTACTTC	CASSLTSFSQETQYF
TRBV5-6	TRBJ2-7	.	TRBD2	16	TGTGCCAGCAGCCCGAGACTAGCGGGAGGGTACTACGAGCAGTACTTC	CASSPRLAGGYYEQYF
TRBV6-5	TRBJ1-2	.	.	14	TGTGCCAGCAGTTACGGGCAGGGGAACTATGGCTACACCTTC	CASSYGQGNYGYTF
TRBV6-1	TRBJ1-5	.	.	14	TGTGCCAGCAGTGTCCGGGACAGCAATCAGCCCCAGCATTTT	CASSVRDSNQPQHF
TRBV11-2	TRBJ2-5	.	.	17	TGTGCCAGCAGCTTAACGATCCAGGGTCGCCTCCAAGAGACCCAGTACTTC	CASSLTIQGRLQETQYF
TRBV7-9	TRBJ2-7	.	.	12	TGTGCCAGCAGCTTACTATTCTCGGAGCAGTACTTC	CASSLLFSEQYF
TRBV19	TRBJ2-3	.	.	14	TGTGCCAGTACCCATGGGGGTTTGTCAGATACGCAGTATTTT	CASTHGGLSDTQYF
TRBV5-4	TRBJ2-7	.	TRBD2	15	TGTGCCAGCAGCTTCGCCGGGACTAGCAGCTACGAGCAGTACTTC	CASSFAGTSSYEQYF
TRBV7-2	TRBJ2-5	.	.	15	TGTGCCAGCAGCTTAGTCATAAAGGGGCGGGAGACCCAGTACTTC	CASSLVIKGRETQYF
TRBV11-2	TRBJ2-6	.	.	13	TGTGCCAGCAGCTTGTCAGGGGCCAACGTCCTGACTTTC	CASSLSGANVLTF
TRBV19	TRBJ1-1	.	.	15	TGTGCCAGTAGCATGGACTCCCGAGGTAGGACTGAAGCTTTCTTT	CASSMDSRGRTEAFF
TRBV11-2	TRBJ2-7	.	.	14	TGTGCCAGCAGCTTCGGACTACCCTCCTACGAGCAGTACTTC	CASSFGLPSYEQYF
TRBV7-9	TRBJ2-5	.	TRBD1	16	TGTGCCAGCAGCTCCCGGGACAGGGGGTTTCAGGAGACCCAGTACTTC	CASSSRDRGFQETQYF
TRBV11-1	TRBJ2-7	once	TRBD1	14	TGTGCCAGCAGCTTATGGGACAGGGGGGACGAGCAGTACTTC	CASSLWDRGDEQYF
TRBV19	TRBJ2-5	.	TRBD1	13	TGTGCCAGTAGTCGGCAGGGGGAAGAGACCCAGTACTTC	CASSRQGEETQYF
TRBV7-6	TRBJ1-1	once	.	15	TGTGCCAGCAGCTTAGGTGCAGGAGTGAACACTGAAGCTTTCTTT	CASSLGAGVNTEAFF
TRBV20-1	TRBJ1-2	.	.	11	TGCAGTGCTAGGACCCTTTATGGCTACACCTTC	CSARTLYGYTF
TRBV7-3	TRBJ2-5	.	TRBD2	17	TGTGCCAGCAGCCCTTCCCCCTTAACTAGCGGGCTAGAGGCCCAGTACTTC	CASSPSPLTSGLEAQYF
TRBV5-1	TRBJ1-4	.	.	17	TGCGCCAGCAGCTTGCGTGTGGCAGACATCTTTAATGAAAAACTGTTTTTT	CASSLRVADIFNEKLFF
TRBV25-1	TRBJ1-6	.	.	14	TGTGCCAGCAGCCAGAGTGGGGGTGGTTCACCCCTCCACTTT	CASSQSGGGSPLHF
TRBV6-1	TRBJ1-1	.	.	16	TGTGCCAGCAGTGTGCAGGGGTGGGTGGAGAACACTGAAGCTTTCTTT	CASSVQGWVENTEAFF
TRBV5-8	TRBJ2-7	.	TRBD2	16	TGTGCCAGCAGCTTGGGGGTATGGGAGGGAGACTACGAGCAGTACTTC	CASSLGVWEGDYEQYF
TRBV19	TRBJ1-1	few	TRBD1	16	TGTGCCAGTAGTGTCCCGGGACAGGGGAGAGGCACTGAAGCTTTCTTT	CASSVPGQGRGTEAFF
TRBV5-1	TRBJ2-3	.	.	15	TGCGCCAGCAGCCCGCCGAATGCGGGCACAGATACGCAGTATTTT	CASSPPNAGTDTQYF
TRBV4-1	TRBJ2-5	.	.	15	TGCGCCAGCAGCCCCCTAACAGGGAGACAAGAGACCCAGTACTTC	CASSPLTGRQETQYF